The clone carrying this TCR beta chain was seen a few times. What it recognizes is unknown. Through a sample-barcoded 5' primer and a J-beta primer mix, a second PCR was run for about 6 to 11 cycles. A single record per CDR3 protein comes from TCRdb applying MiXCR to the 5' RACE reads. The sample gives hundreds of thousands of distinct CDR3 sequences, 58% of which show up once; over 35% is in the top ten. CDR1 is SGHTA and CDR2 is FQGNSA in the germline V gene. Losses at the gene ends were 5 bases for V and 4 bases for J; bases not matched to a gene: 7. The CDR3 runs to 16 residues. The data were taken from a study of blood T cells in healthy people across ages. The study's findings and limits: Percentage of naive T cells showed a strong correlation with TCR beta diversity.

No fewer than 5.5 micrograms of total RNA were isolated from every sample. Sequenced material: blood. This receptor was identified in a man aged 55 to 69 in good health. The chain employs TRBV7-2 and TRBJ2-5, with 13 bases fitting TRBD2. CDR3: CASSRGLAGFSETQYF. The DNA of the CDR3 is TGTGCCAGCAGCCGGGGACTAGCGGGGTTTTCAGAGACCCAGTACTTC.